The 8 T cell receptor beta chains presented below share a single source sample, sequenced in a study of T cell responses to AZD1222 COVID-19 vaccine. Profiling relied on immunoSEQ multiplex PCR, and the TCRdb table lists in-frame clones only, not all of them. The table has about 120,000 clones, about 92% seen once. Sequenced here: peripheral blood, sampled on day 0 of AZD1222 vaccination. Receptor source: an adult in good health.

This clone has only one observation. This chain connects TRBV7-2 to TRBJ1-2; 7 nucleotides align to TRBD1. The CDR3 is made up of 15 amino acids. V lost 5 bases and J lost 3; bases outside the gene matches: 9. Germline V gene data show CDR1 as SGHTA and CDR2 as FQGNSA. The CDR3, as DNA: TGTGCCAGCAGCACGGGACAGTTAGCGGACTATGGCTACACCTTC. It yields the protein CASSTGQLADYGYTF.

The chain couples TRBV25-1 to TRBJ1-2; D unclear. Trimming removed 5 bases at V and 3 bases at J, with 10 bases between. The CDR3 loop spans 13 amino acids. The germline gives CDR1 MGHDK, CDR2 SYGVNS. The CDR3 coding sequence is TGTGCCAGCAGTTTGACCTGGGACTATGGCTACACCTTC. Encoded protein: CASSLTWDYGYTF.

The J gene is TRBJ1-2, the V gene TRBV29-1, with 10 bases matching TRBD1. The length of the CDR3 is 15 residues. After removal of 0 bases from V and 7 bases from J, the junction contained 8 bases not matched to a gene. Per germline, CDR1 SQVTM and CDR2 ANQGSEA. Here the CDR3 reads CSVEDYGTGVSGYTF. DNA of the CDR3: TGCAGCGTTGAAGATTATGGGACAGGGGTTTCTGGCTACACCTTC.

The CDR3 coding sequence is TGTGCCAGCAGCCCCATAGGGGTTATAAACACTGAAGCTTTCTTT. Translated: CASSPIGVINTEAFF. The chain uses TRBV9 and TRBJ1-1; weak D call: TRBD1 (5 bases). This CDR3 is built from 15 residues. The germline V gene encodes CDR1 SGDLS and CDR2 YYNGEE. V was trimmed by 4 bases and J by 2 bases, leaving 15 bases between them.

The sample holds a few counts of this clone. CDR3 nucleotide sequence: TGTGCCAGCTTGCGCGACAGGGGAAACACCATATATTTT. It is translated as CASLRDRGNTIYF. This sequence joins TRBV27 and TRBJ1-3; D may be TRBD1 (6 bases). CDR1 is MNHEY, CDR2 SMNVEV, per germline (reference sequence). The length of the CDR3 is 13 residues. V was shortened by 8 bases and J by 4 bases, with 12 bases between the two germline ends.

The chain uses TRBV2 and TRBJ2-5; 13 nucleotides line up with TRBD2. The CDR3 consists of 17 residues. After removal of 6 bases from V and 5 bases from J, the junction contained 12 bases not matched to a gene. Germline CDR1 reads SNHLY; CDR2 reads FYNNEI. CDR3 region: CASSSGTSGESGETQYF. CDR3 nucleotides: TGTGCCAGCAGCTCCGGGACTAGCGGGGAATCTGGGGAGACCCAGTACTTC.

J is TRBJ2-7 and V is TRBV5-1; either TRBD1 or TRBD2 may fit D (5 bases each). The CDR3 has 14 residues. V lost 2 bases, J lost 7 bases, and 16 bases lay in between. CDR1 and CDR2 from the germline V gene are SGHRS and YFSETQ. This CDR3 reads CASSLRGETLEQYF. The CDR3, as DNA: TGCGCCAGCAGCTTAAGGGGAGAAACTTTGGAGCAGTACTTC.

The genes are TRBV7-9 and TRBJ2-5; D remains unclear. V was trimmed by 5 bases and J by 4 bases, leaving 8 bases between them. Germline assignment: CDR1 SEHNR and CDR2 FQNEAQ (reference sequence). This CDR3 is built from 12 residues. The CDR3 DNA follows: TGTGCCAGCAGCACCACCATAGAGACCCAGTACTTC. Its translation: CASSTTIETQYF. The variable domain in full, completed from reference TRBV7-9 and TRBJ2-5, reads DTGVSQNPRHKITKRGQNVTFRCDPISEHNRLYWYRQTLGQGPEFLTYFQNEAQLEKSRLLSDRFSAERPKGSFSTLEIQRTEQGDSAMYLCASSTTIETQYFGPGTRLLVL.